Below are 2 T cell receptor beta chains sequenced from a single sample in a study of shared clonotypes between healthy human individuals. Sequencing used immunoSEQ multiplex PCR; TCRdb keeps in-frame clones, though not all of them. The data show roughly 2 million clones, with approximately 94% seen just once and roughly 0.13% held by the top ten. The specimen was naive CD4+ T cells sorted from blood. Stated subset: CD45RA+ positively selected. All receptors come from a man between 18 and 29 years old in good health.

The V call is TRBV6-1, the J call TRBJ1-1; D is perhaps TRBD1 (5 bases). In germline, CDR1 is MNHNS, CDR2 SASEGT. This CDR3 is built from 12 residues. The germline V and J ends were trimmed by 7 bases and 1 base, with 7 bases remaining between them. Here the CDR3 reads CASTGGNTEAFF. The DNA for the CDR3 is TGTGCCAGCACGGGGGGGAACACTGAAGCTTTCTTT.

The chain recombines TRBV19 with TRBJ2-7; 10 nucleotides agree with TRBD2. The CDR3 contains 16 residues. The V gene end was trimmed by 6 bases and the J gene end by 4 bases; junction bases not matched to a gene: 12. Germline lookup yields CDR1 LNHDA and CDR2 SQIVND (reference sequence). CDR3 loop: CASSPVGTSEIYEQYF. The CDR3 DNA is TGTGCCAGTAGCCCGGTAGGGACTAGCGAGATTTACGAGCAGTACTTC. Full variable domain (rest looked up from reference TRBV19 and TRBJ2-7): DGGITQSPKYLFRKEGQNVTLSCEQNLNHDAMYWYRQDPGQGLRLIYYSQIVNDFQKGDIAEGYSVSREKKESFPLTVTSAQKNPTAFYLCASSPVGTSEIYEQYFGPGTRLTVT.